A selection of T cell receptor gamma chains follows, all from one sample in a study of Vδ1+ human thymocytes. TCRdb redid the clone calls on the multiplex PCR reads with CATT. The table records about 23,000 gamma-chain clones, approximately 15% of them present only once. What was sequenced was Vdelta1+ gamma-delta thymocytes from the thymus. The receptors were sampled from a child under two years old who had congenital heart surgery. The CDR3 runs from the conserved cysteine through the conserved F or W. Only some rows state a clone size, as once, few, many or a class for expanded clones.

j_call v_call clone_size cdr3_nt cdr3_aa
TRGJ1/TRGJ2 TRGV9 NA TGTGCCTTGTGGGAGGTGCTTCATCGGCATAAGAAACTCTTT CALWEVLHRHKKLF
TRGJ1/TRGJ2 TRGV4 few TGTGCCACCTGGAATGCCCGTGTGGGTTATAAGAAACTCTTT CATWNARVGYKKLF
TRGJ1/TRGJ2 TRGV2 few TGTGCCACCTGGGACGGGCGATGTAGAATTTGGGAATATAAGAAACTCTTT CATWDGRCRIWEYKKLF
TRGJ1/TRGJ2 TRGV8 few TGTGCCACCTGGGATGCGTGGGATTGGAAACTCTTT CATWDAWDWKLF
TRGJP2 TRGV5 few TGTGCCACCTGGGACAGGCTGCGTAGTGATTGGATCAAGACGTTT CATWDRLRSDWIKTF
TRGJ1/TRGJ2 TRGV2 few TGTGCCACCTGGGACGGGTCCCTTTATTATAAGAAACTCTTT CATWDGSLYYKKLF
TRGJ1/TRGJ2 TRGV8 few TGTGCCACCTGGGACCATGAGACGCACCACAATTATTATAAGAAACTCTTT CATWDHETHHNYYKKLF
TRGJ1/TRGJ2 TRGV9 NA TGTGCCTTGTGGGAGGTGGCTCCTTTTTATTATAAGAAACTCTTT CALWEVAPFYYKKLF
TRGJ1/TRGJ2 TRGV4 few TGTGCCACCTGGAATGTCGGCGATTATTATAAGAAACTCTTT CATWNVGDYYKKLF
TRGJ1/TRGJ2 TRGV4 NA TGTGCCACCTGGGATGGTGGGTATAAGAAACTCTTT CATWDGGYKKLF
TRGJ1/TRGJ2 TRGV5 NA TGTGCCACCTGGGATCCTTCTAAGAAACTCTTT CATWDPSKKLF
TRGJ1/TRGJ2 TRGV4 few TGTGCCACCTGGGAGAGAGACCGAGAAGGGAAACTCTTT CATWERDREGKLF
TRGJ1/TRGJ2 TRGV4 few TGTGCCACCTGGAAGGGATTTTATTATAAGAAACTCTTT CATWKGFYYKKLF
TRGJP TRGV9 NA TGTGCCTTGTGGGAGGTGTTGAAAGAGTTGGGCAAAAAAATCAAGGTATTT CALWEVLKELGKKIKVF
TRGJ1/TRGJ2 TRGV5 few TGTGCCACCTGGGACGCCCTCGGTTATAAGAAACTCTTT CATWDALGYKKLF
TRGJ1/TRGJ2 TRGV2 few TGTGCCACCTGGGACGGTTCTTCTTATTATAAGAAACTCTTT CATWDGSSYYKKLF
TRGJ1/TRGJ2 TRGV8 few TGTGCCACCTGGGATATATATTATAAGAAACTCTTT CATWDIYYKKLF
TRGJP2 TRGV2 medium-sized TGTGCCACCTGGAGTAGTGATTGGATCAAGACGTTT CATWSSDWIKTF
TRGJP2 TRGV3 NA TGTGCCACCTGGGACTTCCTGTATAGTAGTGATTGGATCAAGACGTTT CATWDFLYSSDWIKTF
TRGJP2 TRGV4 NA TGTGCCACCTGGGATGGCCCCCCGAGTCGTGATTGGATCAAGACGTTT CATWDGPPSRDWIKTF
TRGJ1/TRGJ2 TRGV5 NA TGTACCACCTGGGACAGGCACTATAAGAAACTCTTT CTTWDRHYKKLF
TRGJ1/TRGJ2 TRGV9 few TGTGCCTTGTGGGACCTTAAGGGTTATAAGAAACTCTTT CALWDLKGYKKLF
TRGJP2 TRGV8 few TGTGCCACCTGGGACCTTTGTGGGAGTGATTGGATCAAGACGTTT CATWDLCGSDWIKTF
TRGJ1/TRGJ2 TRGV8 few TGTGCCACCTGGGATGCCTCCTATTATAAGAAACTCTTT CATWDASYYKKLF
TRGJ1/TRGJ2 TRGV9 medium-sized TGTGCCTTGTGGGGCCCCAATTATAAGAAACTCTTT CALWGPNYKKLF
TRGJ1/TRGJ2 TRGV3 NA TGTGCCACCTGGGACAGGCCGGTTTATAAGAAACTCTTT CATWDRPVYKKLF
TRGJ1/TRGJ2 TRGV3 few TGTGCCACCTGGGCCAGATATTATTATAAGAAACTCTTT CATWARYYYKKLF
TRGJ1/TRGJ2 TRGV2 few TGTGCCACCTGGGACGGGCAGGCTGCGGATAAGAAACTCTTT CATWDGQAADKKLF
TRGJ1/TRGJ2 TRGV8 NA TGTGCCACCTGGGATAGTCCCCATATACCCCATTATTATAAGAAACTCTTT CATWDSPHIPHYYKKLF
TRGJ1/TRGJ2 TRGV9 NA TGTGCCCCGCCCTATGAGAAACTCTTT CAPPYEKLF
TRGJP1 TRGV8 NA TGTGCCACCTGGGATAGCGCCCATACCACTGGTTGGTTCAAGATATTT CATWDSAHTTGWFKIF